One and the same sample provided the 6 T cell receptor beta chains below, sequenced in a study of blood T cell repertoires in COVID-19. Sequencing was performed with immunoSEQ multiplex PCR; in TCRdb, only in-frame clones are kept and a portion is missing. The data show tens of thousands of clones, 85% to 90% seen once. Sequencing was done on a sample of peripheral blood. These receptors originate from a man aged 50-59 years with active COVID-19.

The gene calls are TRBV10-3 and TRBJ1-1; the D gene is possibly TRBD1 (6 bases). Trimming took 8 bases from V and 5 from J, leaving 18 bases between them. Germline loops: CDR1 ENHRY, CDR2 SYGVKD. This CDR3 contains 14 residues. The CDR3 DNA sequence: TGTGCCATCCAGAAGGGGACAAAAGGAACTGAAGCTTTCTTT. Encoded protein: CAIQKGTKGTEAFF.

V and J are TRBV2 and TRBJ2-5; D may be TRBD1 (5 bases). Between the trimmed V and J ends, which lost 2 bases and 2 bases, there was a span of 9 bases. The CDR3 is 14 amino acids. Germline V gene sequence: CDR1 SNHLY, CDR2 FYNNEI. CDR3 bases: TGTGCCAGCAGTGAAACCAGGGATCAAGAGACCCAGTACTTC. Translating gives CASSETRDQETQYF.

The sample holds one count of this clone. This chain uses TRBV5-5 with TRBJ2-2; D ambiguous. The CDR3 sequence is 13 residues long. Germline-derived CDR1 and CDR2 are SGHKS and YYEKEE (reference sequence). V shed 4 bases and J shed 5 bases, with 9 bases lying between them. Written as DNA, the CDR3 is TGTGCCAGCAGCCCGGTTGAGACCGGGGAGCTGTTTTTT. Translation: CASSPVETGELFF.

This chain connects TRBV2 to TRBJ1-4, with a weak D call TRBD1 (5 bases). In germline, CDR1 is SNHLY, CDR2 FYNNEI. Trimming took 3 bases from V and 4 from J, leaving 15 bases between them. CDR3 size: 16 residues. CDR3 region: CASSDGGRRFNEKLFF. CDR3 bases: TGTGCCAGCAGTGATGGGGGGAGACGTTTTAATGAAAAACTGTTTTTT. The full variable domain, completed using reference TRBV2 and TRBJ1-4, is EPEVTQTPSHQVTQMGQEVILRCVPISNHLYFYWYRQILGQKVEFLVSFYNNEISEKSEIFDDQFSVERPDGSNFTLKIRSTKLEDSAMYFCASSDGGRRFNEKLFFGSGTQLSVL.

V and J are TRBV19 and TRBJ1-5; D is unclear. V was shortened by 3 bases and J by 0 bases, with 12 bases between the two germline ends. CDR1 and CDR2 from the germline V gene are LNHDA and SQIVND (reference sequence). The CDR3 extends over 16 amino acids. In DNA, the CDR3 is TGTGCCAGTAGTATTATCTTGACATCTAGCAATCAGCCCCAGCATTTT. This sequence encodes CASSIILTSSNQPQHF.

The J gene is TRBJ1-2, the V gene TRBV14; possibly TRBD1 for D (5 bases). This CDR3 is built from 14 residues. Germline V gene sequence: CDR1 SGHDN, CDR2 FVKESK. V dropped 5 bases and J dropped 4 bases, with 14 bases sitting between them. CDR3 nucleotides: TGTGCCAGCAGCAAAGGTGGACAACCCTATGGCTACACCTTC. Its protein is CASSKGGQPYGYTF.